The 10 T cell receptor beta chains listed next were all sequenced from one sample in a study of regulatory T cells in long-lasting Graves disease. Time point denoted: newly diagnosed GD, antithyroid drugs for less than 3 months. Isolated PBMC RNA provided the starting material for the TCR library. Relying on iRepertoire HTBI primers and Arm-PCR of CDR3 regions, the team built TCR beta libraries. TCRdb re-called the multiplex PCR reads through MiXCR, storing one row per CDR3 protein. Here the sample spans a few hundred thousand distinct CDR3 sequences, around a sixth being singletons. The same sample was also studied in work on T cells in Graves' hyperthyroidism and ophthalmopathy.

The specimen comprised peripheral blood mononuclear cells (PBMCs), sampled at new diagnosis, from a patient treated with antithyroid drugs. The receptors come from a woman between 25 and 40 years old with Graves disease.

At least ten counts were recorded for this clonotype. The J gene is TRBJ2-2, the V gene TRBV20-1; 12 nucleotides align to TRBD2. This CDR3 comprises 15 residues. In germline, CDR1 is DFQATT, CDR2 SNEGSKA (reference sequence). After removal of 5 bases from V and 3 bases from J, the junction contained 4 bases not matched to a gene. The CDR3 region is CSALAGGADTGELFF. In DNA, the CDR3 is TGCAGTGCTCTAGCGGGGGGGGCGGACACCGGGGAGCTGTTTTTT.

The sample holds many counts of this clonotype. The rearrangement joins TRBV25-1 to TRBJ2-2; tentatively, D is TRBD1 (7 bases). Germline V CDR1 and CDR2: MGHDK, SYGVNS. V was shortened by 3 bases and J by 4 bases, with 15 bases between the two germline ends. The CDR3 is 16 residues long. DNA for the CDR3: TGTGCCAGCAGTGAGGTGCGGCAGGGGGGCACCGGGGAGCTGTTTTTT. Its protein product is CASSEVRQGGTGELFF.

The chain couples TRBV10-1 to TRBJ1-1, with 7 bases that match TRBD1. V lost 0 bases and J lost 5; bases outside the gene matches: 6. CDR1 WNHNN and CDR2 SYGVQD come from the germline V gene (reference sequence). The CDR3 is made up of 15 amino acids. CDR3 amino acids: CASSESRGRVTEAFF. The CDR3 DNA is TGCGCCAGCAGTGAGTCAAGGGGGCGCGTGACTGAAGCTTTCTTT.

This clonotype was recorded many times. The rearrangement links TRBV2 to TRBJ2-5; 7 bases agree with TRBD2. The CDR3 is made up of 14 amino acids. V lost 8 bases and J lost 0; bases outside the gene matches: 6. Germline lookup yields CDR1 SNHLY and CDR2 FYNNEI. The CDR3 protein is CASRLALYQETQYF. The DNA for the CDR3 is TGTGCCAGCCGACTAGCACTGTACCAAGAGACCCAGTACTTC. Filled out from reference TRBV2 and TRBJ2-5, the complete variable domain reads EPEVTQTPSHQVTQMGQEVILRCVPISNHLYFYWYRQILGQKVEFLVSFYNNEISEKSEIFDDQFSVERPDGSNFTLKIRSTKLEDSAMYFCASRLALYQETQYFGPGTRLLVL.

The chain uses TRBV6-1 and TRBJ2-2, with 9 bases that match TRBD2. The CDR3 totals 16 residues. Losses at the gene ends were 8 bases for V and 3 bases for J; bases not matched to a gene: 10. Germline CDR1 reads MNHNS; CDR2 reads SASEGT. In DNA, the CDR3 is TGTGCCAGCCGGCGGCGGGAGGGTTCGGACACCGGGGAGCTGTTTTTT. Protein product: CASRRREGSDTGELFF.

The chain recombines TRBV12-3 or TRBV12-4 with TRBJ1-1; weak D call: TRBD1 (5 bases). Trimming cost V 5 bases and J 5 bases, with 15 bases left between them. This CDR3 has 14 amino acids. This CDR3 reads CASSVAGGGTEAFF. The CDR3 DNA follows: TGTGCCAGCAGTGTCGCCGGGGGGGGGACTGAAGCTTTCTTT.

This clonotype appeared many times. J is TRBJ2-1 and V is TRBV7-2; TRBD2 agrees at 9 bases. V lost 1 base to trimming and J lost 7 bases; unmatched junction nucleotides: 5. Germline V gene sequence: CDR1 SGHTA, CDR2 FQGNSA. The CDR3 loop spans 15 amino acids. For the CDR3, the DNA is TGTGCCAGCAGCTTAGGGGGACTAGCCTCTAATGAGCAGTTCTTC. This sequence encodes CASSLGGLASNEQFF.

This clonotype was counted at least ten times. The J gene is TRBJ1-2, the V gene TRBV27; D uncertain. Germline assignment: CDR1 MNHEY and CDR2 SMNVEV (reference sequence). The CDR3 is 13 amino acids. V gave up 6 bases and J gave up 3 bases, with 11 bases separating them. This CDR3 is CASSPVPYYGYTF. CDR3 sequence (DNA): TGTGCCAGCAGCCCCGTGCCTTACTATGGCTACACCTTC.

The CDR3 DNA is TGTGCCAGCAGTTTCGGGGTGTCTGGAAACACCATATATTTT. Amino acid sequence: CASSFGVSGNTIYF. V gene TRBV12-3 or TRBV12-4 combines with J gene TRBJ1-3; no definite D call. The length of the CDR3 is 14 residues. The V end lost 3 bases, the J end lost 1 base, and 7 bases lay between the germline ends.

This clonotype was counted at least ten times. V is TRBV11-2 and J is TRBJ2-7, with TRBD2 matching 7 bases. The V and J ends lost 2 bases and 7 bases, in that order; junction bases with no gene match: 11. The CDR3 is made up of 15 amino acids. Germline assignment: CDR1 SGHAT and CDR2 FQNNGV. The CDR3 here is CASSLRTGGYGEQYF. CDR3 in DNA: TGTGCCAGCAGCTTACGTACGGGGGGATACGGAGAGCAGTACTTC.